This passage covers 9 T cell receptor beta chains from one sample sequenced in a study of identical twins. TCRdb re-called the 5' RACE reads through MiXCR, storing one row per CDR3 protein. The sample holds under 250,000 distinct CDR3 sequences, more than 6.5% seen once. These sequences were also reported in another study, on yellow fever vaccine responses in identical twins.

The sample taken for sequencing was memory (CD45RO+) T cells sorted from blood. These receptors were obtained from a young woman in good health.

The V gene is TRBV20-1, the J gene TRBJ2-4, with 7 bases lining up with TRBD1. The germline V gene encodes CDR1 DFQATT and CDR2 SNEGSKA (reference sequence). There are 17 residues in the CDR3. The V segment lost 4 bases and the J segment 1 base; nucleotides outside the gene matches: 13. The CDR3 region is CSANEGARMGAKNIQYF. The CDR3 DNA reads as TGCAGTGCTAACGAGGGGGCACGTATGGGGGCCAAAAACATTCAGTACTTC.

This clonotype showed up just a few times. The chain is built from TRBV5-1 and TRBJ2-7; weak D call: TRBD1 (6 bases). Germline V lookup: CDR1 SGHRS, CDR2 YFSETQ. The CDR3 totals 16 residues. The V gene lost 1 base and the J gene lost 0 bases, with 14 bases spanning the gap. CDR3 in DNA: TGCGCCAGCAGCTTGACTTGGGACAAGAGCTCCTACGAGCAGTACTTC. Protein sequence: CASSLTWDKSSYEQYF.

Only a few counts were recorded for this clonotype. The V and J genes are TRBV6-2 or TRBV6-3 and TRBJ2-7; unclear D gene. Trimming took off 7 bases at V and 2 bases at J, with 12 bases between the two ends. This CDR3 has 13 amino acids. Germline CDR1 and CDR2: MNHEY and SVGEGT. The CDR3 loop is CASNLRFTYEQYF. CDR3 coding DNA: TGTGCCAGCAATCTACGCTTCACCTACGAGCAGTACTTC.

The genes are TRBV19 and TRBJ2-3; D tentatively fits TRBD1 or TRBD2 (5 bases each). CDR3 length equals 16 residues. V dropped 3 bases and J dropped 4 bases, with 17 bases sitting between them. Per the germline V gene, CDR1 is LNHDA and CDR2 is SQIVND (reference sequence). This CDR3 reads CASSIILSGTSDTQYF. In DNA, the CDR3 is TGTGCCAGTAGTATCATTCTGAGTGGGACCTCAGATACGCAGTATTTT.

The chain has TRBV24-1 and TRBJ2-5; the D is unclear. With 3 bases removed from V and 2 bases from J, the gap between germline ends came to 9 bases. The V gene's germline CDR1 is KGHDR and CDR2 SFDVKD. The CDR3 has 14 residues. CDR3 region: CATSDVNPQETQYF. The CDR3 region has the DNA TGTGCCACCAGTGATGTTAACCCACAAGAGACCCAGTACTTC.

On this clonotype: A much more abundant neighbour one base away suggests this may be a read error. The chain couples TRBV12-3 or TRBV12-4 to TRBJ1-6; 9 bases are a match to TRBD1. This CDR3 contains 15 residues. CDR3 bases: TGTGCCAGCAGTTTAAGGGACAGGGTTAATTCACACCTCCACTTT. As protein: CASSLRDRVNSHLHF.

The rearrangement joins TRBV7-2 to TRBJ2-1; D uncertain. V shed 3 bases and J shed 8 bases, with 5 bases lying between them. CDR3 size: 11 residues. Germline CDR1 and CDR2: SGHTA and FQGNSA. This CDR3 reads CASSFNDEQFF. The CDR3 nucleotides are TGTGCCAGCAGCTTTAACGATGAGCAGTTCTTC.

This clonotype was seen more than once but under ten times. The chain has TRBV4-3 and TRBJ2-1; 9 nucleotides line up with TRBD1. With 1 base clipped from V and 8 bases from J, the junction kept 9 bases outside the gene matches. Germline V gene sequence: CDR1 LGHNA, CDR2 YSLEER. This CDR3 contains 16 residues. CDR3 loop: CASSQGPGQGSDEQFF. The CDR3 bases are TGCGCCAGCAGCCAAGGCCCGGGACAGGGATCTGATGAGCAGTTCTTC.

The DNA of the CDR3 is TGTGCCAGCAGTGAGACAGTGACCGTCGGGCAGTTCTTC. Its translation is CASSETVTVGQFF. The V and J genes are TRBV6-4 and TRBJ2-1; tentative D call: TRBD1 (5 bases). Per the germline V gene, CDR1 is MRHNA and CDR2 is SNTAGT. The germline V and J ends were trimmed by 3 bases and 12 bases, with 15 bases remaining between them. The length of the CDR3 is 13 residues.